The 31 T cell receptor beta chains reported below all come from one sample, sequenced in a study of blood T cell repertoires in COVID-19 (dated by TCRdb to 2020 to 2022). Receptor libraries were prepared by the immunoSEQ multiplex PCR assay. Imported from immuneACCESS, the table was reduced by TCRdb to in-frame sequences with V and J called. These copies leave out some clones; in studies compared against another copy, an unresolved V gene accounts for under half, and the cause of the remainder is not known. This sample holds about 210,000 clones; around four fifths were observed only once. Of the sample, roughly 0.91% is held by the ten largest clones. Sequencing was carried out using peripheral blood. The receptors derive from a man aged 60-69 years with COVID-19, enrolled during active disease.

CDR3 protein: CASSLVSGYGYTF. For the CDR3, the DNA is TGCGCCAGCAGCTTGGTCAGTGGCTATGGCTACACCTTC. The chain has TRBV5-1 and TRBJ1-2; unclear D gene. Trimming pared 0 bases from V and 4 bases from J, leaving 7 bases between. The CDR3 extends over 13 amino acids. Per the germline V gene, CDR1 is SGHRS and CDR2 is YFSETQ. The complete variable domain, with remaining parts taken from reference TRBV5-1 and TRBJ1-2, reads KAGVTQTPRYLIKTRGQQVTLSCSPISGHRSVSWYQQTPGQGLQFLFEYFSETQRNKGNFPGRFSGRQFSNSRSEMNVSTLELGDSALYLCASSLVSGYGYTFGSGTRLTVV.

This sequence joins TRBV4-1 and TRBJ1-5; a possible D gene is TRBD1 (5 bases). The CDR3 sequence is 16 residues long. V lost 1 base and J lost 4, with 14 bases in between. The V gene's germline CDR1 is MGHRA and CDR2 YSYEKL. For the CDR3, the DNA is TGCGCCAGCAGCCAAGGAAAGGGGTTCAGGAATCAGCCCCAGCATTTT. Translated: CASSQGKGFRNQPQHF.

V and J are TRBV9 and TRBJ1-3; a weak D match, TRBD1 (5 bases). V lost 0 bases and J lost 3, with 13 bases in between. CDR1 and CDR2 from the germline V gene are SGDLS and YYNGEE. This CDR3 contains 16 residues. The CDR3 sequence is CASSVAGRVSGNTIYF. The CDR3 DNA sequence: TGTGCCAGCAGCGTAGCTGGCAGGGTGAGTGGAAACACCATATATTTT. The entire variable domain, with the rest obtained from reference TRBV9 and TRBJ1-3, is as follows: DSGVTQTPKHLITATGQRVTLRCSPRSGDLSVYWYQQSLDQGLQFLIQYYNGEERAKGNILERFSAQQFPDLHSELNLSSLELGDSALYFCASSVAGRVSGNTIYFGEGSWLTVV.

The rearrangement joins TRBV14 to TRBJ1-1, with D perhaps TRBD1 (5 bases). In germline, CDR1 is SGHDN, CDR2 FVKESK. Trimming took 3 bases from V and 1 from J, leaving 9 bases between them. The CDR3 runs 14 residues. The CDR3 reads CASSQTVGNTEAFF. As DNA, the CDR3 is TGTGCCAGCAGCCAGACAGTAGGGAACACTGAAGCTTTCTTT.

The CDR3 reads CATRMTGSDTQYF. CDR3 bases: TGTGCCACCAGAATGACAGGGTCAGATACGCAGTATTTT. The chain is built from TRBV24-1 and TRBJ2-3, with 7 bases fitting TRBD1. The CDR3 length is 13 residues. The V gene end was trimmed by 7 bases and the J gene end by 4 bases; junction bases not matched to a gene: 4. Germline lookup yields CDR1 KGHDR and CDR2 SFDVKD.

The CDR3 nucleotides read TGTGCCAGCAGTCTCGACAGGGGAAACACCATATATTTT. As protein: CASSLDRGNTIYF. The V and J genes are TRBV7-3 and TRBJ1-3; perhaps TRBD1 as D (6 bases). This CDR3 spans 13 amino acids. Germline CDR1 SGHTA, CDR2 FQGTGA. The V end lost 6 bases, the J end lost 4 bases, and 10 bases lay between the germline ends.

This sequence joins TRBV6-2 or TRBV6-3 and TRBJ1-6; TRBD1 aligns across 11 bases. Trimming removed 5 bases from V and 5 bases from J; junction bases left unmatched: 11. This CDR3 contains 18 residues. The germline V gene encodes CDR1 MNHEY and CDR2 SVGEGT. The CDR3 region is CASSPRTGGARNNSPLHF. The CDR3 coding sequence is TGTGCCAGCAGTCCCCGGACAGGGGGCGCGAGGAATAATTCACCCCTCCACTTT.

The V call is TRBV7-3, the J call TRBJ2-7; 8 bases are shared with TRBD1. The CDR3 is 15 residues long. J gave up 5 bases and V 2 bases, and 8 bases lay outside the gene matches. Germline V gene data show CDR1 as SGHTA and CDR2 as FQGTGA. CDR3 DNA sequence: TGTGCCAGCAGCTTATACAGGGGGGCCCCCGACGAGCAGTACTTC. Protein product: CASSLYRGAPDEQYF.

The CDR3 nucleotides read TGTGCCAGCAGTCAACCGGGACAGGGAAATTCACCCCTCCACTTT. Protein: CASSQPGQGNSPLHF. This chain joins TRBV6-5 and TRBJ1-6; 9 bases match TRBD1. Losses at the gene ends were 5 bases for V and 7 bases for J; bases not matched to a gene: 6. The CDR3 is made up of 15 amino acids. Per germline, CDR1 MNHEY and CDR2 SVGAGI.

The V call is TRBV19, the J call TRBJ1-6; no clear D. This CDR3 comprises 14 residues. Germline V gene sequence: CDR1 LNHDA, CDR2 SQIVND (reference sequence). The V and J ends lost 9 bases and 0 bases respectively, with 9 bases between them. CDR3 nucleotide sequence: TGTGCCAGCCGTAGCAGCTCCTATAATTCACCCCTCCACTTT. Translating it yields CASRSSSYNSPLHF.

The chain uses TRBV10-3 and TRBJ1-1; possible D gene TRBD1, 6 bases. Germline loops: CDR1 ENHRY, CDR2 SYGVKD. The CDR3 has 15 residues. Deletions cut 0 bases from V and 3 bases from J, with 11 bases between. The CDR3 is CAISESNGQHTEAFF. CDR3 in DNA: TGTGCCATCAGTGAGTCGAACGGACAGCACACTGAAGCTTTCTTT.

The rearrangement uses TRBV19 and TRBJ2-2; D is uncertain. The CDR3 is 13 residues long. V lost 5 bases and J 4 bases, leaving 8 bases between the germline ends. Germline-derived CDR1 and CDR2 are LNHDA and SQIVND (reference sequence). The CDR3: CASSEVATGELFF. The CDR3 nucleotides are TGTGCCAGTAGTGAGGTTGCCACCGGGGAGCTGTTTTTT.

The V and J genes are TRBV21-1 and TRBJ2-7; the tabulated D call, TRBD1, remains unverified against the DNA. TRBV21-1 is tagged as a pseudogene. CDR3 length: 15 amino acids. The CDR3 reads CASSSYRDRGYEQYF. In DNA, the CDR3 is TGTGCCAGCAGCTCCTACCGGGACAGGGGCTACGAGCAGTACTTC.

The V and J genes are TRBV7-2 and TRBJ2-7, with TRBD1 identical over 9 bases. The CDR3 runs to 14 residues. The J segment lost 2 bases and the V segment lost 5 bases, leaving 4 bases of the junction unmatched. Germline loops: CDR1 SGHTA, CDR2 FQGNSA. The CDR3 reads CASSPDRGPYEQYF. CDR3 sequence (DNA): TGTGCCAGCAGCCCGGACAGGGGCCCCTACGAGCAGTACTTC.

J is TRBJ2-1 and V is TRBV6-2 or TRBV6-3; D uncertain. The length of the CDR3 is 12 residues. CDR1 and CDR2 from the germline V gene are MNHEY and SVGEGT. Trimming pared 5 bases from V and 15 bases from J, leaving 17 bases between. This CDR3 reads CASSSREFYWFF. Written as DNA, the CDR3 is TGTGCCAGCAGTAGTCGAGAATTCTATTGGTTCTTC.

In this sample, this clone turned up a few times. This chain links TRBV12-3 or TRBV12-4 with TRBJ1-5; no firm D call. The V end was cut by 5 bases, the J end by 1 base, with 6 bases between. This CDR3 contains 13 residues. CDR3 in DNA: TGTGCCAGCAGTACAGTCAGCAATCAGCCCCAGCATTTT. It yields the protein CASSTVSNQPQHF.

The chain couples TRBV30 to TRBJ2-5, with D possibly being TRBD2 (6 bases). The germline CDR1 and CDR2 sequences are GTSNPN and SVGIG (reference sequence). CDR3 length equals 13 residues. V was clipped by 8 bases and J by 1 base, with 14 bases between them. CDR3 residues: CARSGTPQETQYF. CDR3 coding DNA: TGTGCCCGGTCCGGGACTCCCCAAGAGACCCAGTACTTC.

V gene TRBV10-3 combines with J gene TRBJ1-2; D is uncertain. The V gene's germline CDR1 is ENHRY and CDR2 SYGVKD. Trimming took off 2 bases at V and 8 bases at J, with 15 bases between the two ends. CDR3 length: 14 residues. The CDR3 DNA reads TGTGCCATCAGTGAGCGAGGAGCCCTTCGCGGCTACACCTTC. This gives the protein CAISERGALRGYTF.

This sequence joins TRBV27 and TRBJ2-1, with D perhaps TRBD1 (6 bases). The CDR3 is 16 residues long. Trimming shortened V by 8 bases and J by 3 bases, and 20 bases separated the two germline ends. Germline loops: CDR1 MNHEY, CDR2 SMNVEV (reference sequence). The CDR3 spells CASGTYRVRSYNEQFF. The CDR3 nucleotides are TGTGCCAGCGGAACCTACAGGGTAAGAAGCTACAATGAGCAGTTCTTC.

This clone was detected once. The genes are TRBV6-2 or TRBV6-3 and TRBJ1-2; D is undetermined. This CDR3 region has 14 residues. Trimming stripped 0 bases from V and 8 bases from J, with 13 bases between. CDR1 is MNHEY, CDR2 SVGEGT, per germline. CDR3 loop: CASSYSKSSGGYTF. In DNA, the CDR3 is TGTGCCAGCAGTTACTCGAAGTCTAGCGGAGGCTACACCTTC.

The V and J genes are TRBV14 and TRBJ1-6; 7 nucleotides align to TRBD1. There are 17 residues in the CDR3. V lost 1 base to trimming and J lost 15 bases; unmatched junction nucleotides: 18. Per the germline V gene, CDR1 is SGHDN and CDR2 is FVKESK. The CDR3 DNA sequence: TGTGCCAGCAGCCAAGGCGACCTGGGACAGTTCGTACGAGGCCTCCACTTT. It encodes CASSQGDLGQFVRGLHF.

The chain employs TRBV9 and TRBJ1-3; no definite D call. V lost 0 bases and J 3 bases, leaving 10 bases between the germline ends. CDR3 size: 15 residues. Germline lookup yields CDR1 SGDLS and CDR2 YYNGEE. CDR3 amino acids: CASSVGAGLGNTIYF. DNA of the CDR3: TGTGCCAGCAGCGTAGGGGCAGGCCTTGGAAACACCATATATTTT.

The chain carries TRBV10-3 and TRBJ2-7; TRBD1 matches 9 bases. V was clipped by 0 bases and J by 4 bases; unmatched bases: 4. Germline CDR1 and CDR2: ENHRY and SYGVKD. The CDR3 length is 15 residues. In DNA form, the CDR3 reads TGTGCCATCAGTGAGTCCACAGGGGGCGATTACGAGCAGTACTTC. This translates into CAISESTGGDYEQYF.

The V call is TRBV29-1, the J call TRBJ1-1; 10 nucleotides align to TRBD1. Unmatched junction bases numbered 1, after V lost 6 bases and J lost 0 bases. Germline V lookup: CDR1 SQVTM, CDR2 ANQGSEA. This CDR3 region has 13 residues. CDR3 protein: CSVDRGLNTEAFF. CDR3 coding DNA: TGCAGCGTCGACAGGGGGCTGAACACTGAAGCTTTCTTT.

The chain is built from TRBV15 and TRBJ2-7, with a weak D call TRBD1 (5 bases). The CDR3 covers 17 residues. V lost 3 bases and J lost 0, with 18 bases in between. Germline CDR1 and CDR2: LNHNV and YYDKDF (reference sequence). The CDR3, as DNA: TGTGCCACCAGCAGCCCGTCTACAGGTAGGAGCTCCTACGAGCAGTACTTC. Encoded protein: CATSSPSTGRSSYEQYF.

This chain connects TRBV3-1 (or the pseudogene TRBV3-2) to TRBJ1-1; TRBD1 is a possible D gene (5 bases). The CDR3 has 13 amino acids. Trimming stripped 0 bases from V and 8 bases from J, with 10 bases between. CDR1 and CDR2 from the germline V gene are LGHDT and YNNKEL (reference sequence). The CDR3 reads CASSQDLSGEAFF. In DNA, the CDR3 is TGTGCCAGCAGCCAAGATTTATCAGGGGAAGCTTTCTTT.

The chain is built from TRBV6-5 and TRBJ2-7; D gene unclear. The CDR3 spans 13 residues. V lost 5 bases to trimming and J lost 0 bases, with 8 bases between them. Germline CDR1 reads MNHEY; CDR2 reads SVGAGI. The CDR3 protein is CASSPSDSYEQYF. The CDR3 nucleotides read TGTGCCAGCAGTCCCTCAGACTCCTACGAGCAGTACTTC.

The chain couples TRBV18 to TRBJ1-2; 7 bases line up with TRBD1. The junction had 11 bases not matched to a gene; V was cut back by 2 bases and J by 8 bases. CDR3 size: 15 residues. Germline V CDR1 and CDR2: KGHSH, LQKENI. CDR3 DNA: TGTGCCAGCTCACCAGCCTTGGGACAGACGTTGGGCTACACCTTC. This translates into CASSPALGQTLGYTF.

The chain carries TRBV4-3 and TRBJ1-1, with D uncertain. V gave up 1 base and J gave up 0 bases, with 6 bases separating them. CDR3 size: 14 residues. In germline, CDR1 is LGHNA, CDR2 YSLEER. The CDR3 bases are TGCGCCAGCAGCCAAGGGCAGATGAACACTGAAGCTTTCTTT. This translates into CASSQGQMNTEAFF.

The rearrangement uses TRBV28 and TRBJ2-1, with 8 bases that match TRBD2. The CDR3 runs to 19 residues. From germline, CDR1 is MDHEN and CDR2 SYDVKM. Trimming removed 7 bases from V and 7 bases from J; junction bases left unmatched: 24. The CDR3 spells CASTAYPSRLARPENEQFF. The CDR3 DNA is TGTGCCAGCACTGCGTACCCGTCTCGACTAGCGCGACCGGAAAATGAGCAGTTCTTC.

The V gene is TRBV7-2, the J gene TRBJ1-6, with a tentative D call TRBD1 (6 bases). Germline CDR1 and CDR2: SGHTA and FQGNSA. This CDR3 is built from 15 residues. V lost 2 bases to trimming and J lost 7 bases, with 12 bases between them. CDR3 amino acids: CASSLSRQVNSPLHF. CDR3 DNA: TGTGCCAGCAGCTTATCCCGACAGGTCAATTCACCCCTCCACTTT.